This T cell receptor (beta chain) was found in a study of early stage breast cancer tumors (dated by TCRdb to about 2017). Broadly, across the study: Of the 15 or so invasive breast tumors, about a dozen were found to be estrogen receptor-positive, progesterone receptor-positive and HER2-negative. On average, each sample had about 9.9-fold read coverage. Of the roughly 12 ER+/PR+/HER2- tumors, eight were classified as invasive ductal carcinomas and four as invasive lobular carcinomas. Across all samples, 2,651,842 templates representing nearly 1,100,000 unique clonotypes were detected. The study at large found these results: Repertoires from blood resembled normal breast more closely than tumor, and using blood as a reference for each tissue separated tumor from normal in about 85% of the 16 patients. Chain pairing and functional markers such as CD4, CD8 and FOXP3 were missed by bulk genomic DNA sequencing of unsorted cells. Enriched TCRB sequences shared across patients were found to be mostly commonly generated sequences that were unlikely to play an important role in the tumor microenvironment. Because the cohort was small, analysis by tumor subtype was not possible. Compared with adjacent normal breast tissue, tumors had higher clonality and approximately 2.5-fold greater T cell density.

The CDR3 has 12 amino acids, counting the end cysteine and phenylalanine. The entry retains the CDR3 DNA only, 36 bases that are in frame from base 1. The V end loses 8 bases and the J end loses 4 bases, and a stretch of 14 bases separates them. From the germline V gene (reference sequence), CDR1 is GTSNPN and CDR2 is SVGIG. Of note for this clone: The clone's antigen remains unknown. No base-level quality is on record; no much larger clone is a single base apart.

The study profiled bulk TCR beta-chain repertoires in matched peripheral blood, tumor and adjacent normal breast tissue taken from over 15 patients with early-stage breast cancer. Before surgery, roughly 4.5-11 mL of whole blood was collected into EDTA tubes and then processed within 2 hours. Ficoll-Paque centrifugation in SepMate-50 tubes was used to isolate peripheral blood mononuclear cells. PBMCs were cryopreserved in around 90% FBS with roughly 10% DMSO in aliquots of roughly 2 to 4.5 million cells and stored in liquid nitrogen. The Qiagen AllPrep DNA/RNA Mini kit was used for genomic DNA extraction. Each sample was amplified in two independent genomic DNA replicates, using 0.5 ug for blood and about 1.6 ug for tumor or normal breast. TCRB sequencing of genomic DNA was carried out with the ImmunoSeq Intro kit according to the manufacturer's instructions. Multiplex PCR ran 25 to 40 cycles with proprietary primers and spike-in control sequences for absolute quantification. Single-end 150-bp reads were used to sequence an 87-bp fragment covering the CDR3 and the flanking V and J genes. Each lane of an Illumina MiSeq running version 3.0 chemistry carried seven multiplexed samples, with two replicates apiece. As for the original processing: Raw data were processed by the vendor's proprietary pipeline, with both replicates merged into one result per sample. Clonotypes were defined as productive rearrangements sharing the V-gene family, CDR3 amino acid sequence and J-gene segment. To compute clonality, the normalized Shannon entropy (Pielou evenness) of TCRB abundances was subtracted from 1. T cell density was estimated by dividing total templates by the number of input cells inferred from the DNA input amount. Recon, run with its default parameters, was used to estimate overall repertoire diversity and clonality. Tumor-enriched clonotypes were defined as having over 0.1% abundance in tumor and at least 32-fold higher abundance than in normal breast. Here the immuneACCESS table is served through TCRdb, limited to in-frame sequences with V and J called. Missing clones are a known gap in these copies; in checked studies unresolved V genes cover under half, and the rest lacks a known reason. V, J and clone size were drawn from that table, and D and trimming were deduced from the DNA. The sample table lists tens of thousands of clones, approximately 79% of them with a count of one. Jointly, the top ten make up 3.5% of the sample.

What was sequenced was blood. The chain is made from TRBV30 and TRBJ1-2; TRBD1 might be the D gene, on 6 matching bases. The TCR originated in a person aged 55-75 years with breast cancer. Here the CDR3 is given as CARWTEAYGYTF. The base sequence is TGTGCCCGGTGGACAGAGGCCTATGGCTACACCTTC.